The text below deals with one T cell receptor (beta chain). Its antigen remains unidentified. No quality values exist for individual bases; no much larger clone is one base distant. The sample originates from a study of blood T cell repertoires in COVID-19 (dated by TCRdb to about 2020). Describing the broader study: Samples from collaborators originated in the United States, Italy and Spain and spanned both the acute and convalescent phases of COVID-19. A de-identified subject ID, COVID-19 status, age in years and sex were almost always included in the sample metadata. The dataset comprised deeply sampled blood TCRbeta repertoires from subjects exposed to, actively infected with, or recovered from COVID-19. Where HLA class I and class II types were available, the types were taken from metadata supplied by the sample provider, not from assay-based typing. Samples were obtained from the ongoing ImmuneRACE study (first 160 participants) and from 1,254 subjects provided by 6 global collaborators. The repertoires were made available in a free public database intended to serve as a resource for research on the immune response to SARS-CoV-2. The material from the prospective study consisted of cDNA or gDNA derived from T cells, B-cell-depleted T cells, or PBMCs. Study-level results and caveats: The quantity of clinical and demographic metadata differed by source and by participant and was supplied without curation.

Participants in the prospective study were aged about 18 to 89 years, lived in over 20 United States geographic areas, and enrolled through a virtual design. To assign participants to cohorts, the prospective study relied on clinical history that participants themselves reported in a screening survey and a study questionnaire. Recovered participants in ImmuneRACE Cohort 3 were defined by two consecutive negative NP/OP PCR tests, clearance by a healthcare professional, or resolution of symptoms. Each participant in the prospective study had whole blood, serum and a nasopharyngeal or oropharyngeal swab collected by mobile phlebotomists. Prospective study participants could optionally give additional blood draws and questionnaires over an approximately two-month period. Blood samples from the prospective study were shipped frozen or at room temperature prior to DNA extraction. Reading from cysteine to phenylalanine, the CDR3 counts 16 amino acids. Only the CDR3 DNA is retained, 48 bases long and in frame from the first base. The germline V gene provides CDR1 MNHEY and CDR2 SVGAGI. Compared with germline, V lacks 1 base and J lacks 2 bases; bases without a gene match: 3.

The immunoSEQ Assay, a bias-controlled multiplex PCR, was used to amplify TCRbeta CDR3 regions from genomic DNA. Per the authors' processing: Nucleated cell counts per sample were estimated from amplification of reference gene primers within the assay. Sequence reads were collapsed and filtered to measure the absolute abundance of every unique TCRbeta CDR3 rearrangement. Productive Simpson clonality was computed per sample as the square root of Simpson's diversity index over productive rearrangements. TCRdb carries this immuneACCESS record with in-frame sequences only. Its versions omit some clonotypes, under half of them owing to an unresolved V gene in the studies checked, with the rest unexplained. For V, J and clone size, that table is used; D and trimming come from the DNA. In all, the sample holds roughly 380,000 clones, and about 90% of those were seen once. The top ten clonotypes cover about 3% of the sample.

The chain employs TRBV6-5 and TRBJ1-3; TRBD1 aligns with 9 central bases. Sequenced input: PBMCs or T cells enriched from blood (not recorded which). The sequence was collected from a woman younger than 45 who had recovered from COVID-19. The CDR3 protein: CASSYWDRVTGNTIYF. The DNA is TGTGCCAGCAGTTACTGGGACAGGGTAACTGGAAACACCATATATTTT.